This T cell receptor beta chain was captured in a study of Ad26.COV2.S vaccination and SARS-CoV-2 variants. Study-level background: Donor participated within the Ad26.COV2.S arm of the COV1001 trial. Administration of Ad26.COV2.S was intramuscular, either once or twice 56 days apart.

The treatment here: some 19 received Ad26.COV2.S at low or high dose, single or two shots; about 5 received placebo; per-sample allocation not given. Samples were taken on day 63 after the first vaccine or placebo injection. Data came from immunoSEQ multiplex PCR; TCRdb stores just in-frame clones and leaves some out. The sample contains around 450,000 clones, about 89% of which appear only once. Unmatched junction bases numbered 13, after V lost 4 bases and J lost 5 bases. The germline V gene has CDR1 SGHRS and CDR2 YFSETQ. The CDR3 is made up of 16 amino acids. The TCR sequence derives from a person between 18 and 60 years old who received the Ad26.COV2.S COVID-19 vaccine or a placebo. The gene calls are TRBV5-1 and TRBJ2-3, with TRBD2 identical over 7 bases. This specimen was peripheral blood, taken in a trial of Ad26.COV2.S vaccine versus placebo. CDR3 amino acids: CASSVDSSGRGDTQYF. The CDR3, as DNA: TGCGCCAGCAGCGTGGATAGTAGCGGGCGGGGAGATACGCAGTATTTT.